Reported below is one T cell receptor (beta chain). V lost 0 bases and J lost 2; bases outside the gene matches: 5. This CDR3 spans 18 amino acids. In germline, CDR1 is MGHRA, CDR2 YSYEKL. Time point meaning: baseline, week 1 (first vaccination visit). Treatment here: pre-vaccination baseline after standard-of-care therapy. This record comes from a study of a mutant IDH1 vaccine in newly diagnosed glioma. On the study more broadly: Standard pretreatment was either radiotherapy, temozolomide, or, for most, radiochemotherapy with temozolomide.

TCRdb's table, derived via immunoSEQ multiplex PCR, lists solely in-frame clones and lacks some. This sample has about 92,000 clones, with roughly 80% found just once. The chain uses TRBV4-1 and TRBJ2-3; 13 bases align to TRBD2. This TCR was sampled from a woman in her forties or fifties with glioma. Here the sequenced sample was PBMCs, taken from a glioma patient treated with radiotherapy, temozolomide or both. The CDR3 spells CASSQDRGLAGNTDTQYF. The CDR3, as DNA: TGCGCCAGCAGCCAAGATAGGGGACTAGCGGGAAACACAGATACGCAGTATTTT.